The source of this T cell receptor (beta chain) is a study of blood T cell repertoires in COVID-19. The data were produced by immunoSEQ multiplex PCR, yet TCRdb's version contains in-frame clones alone and is incomplete. This table has 55,000 to 80,000 clones, 60% to 75% appearing once. With 5 bases removed from V and 10 bases from J, the gap between germline ends came to 15 bases. CDR3 size: 14 residues. Germline lookup yields CDR1 SGHTA and CDR2 FQGNSA. V usage is TRBV7-2 and J usage is TRBJ1-6; weak D call: TRBD1 (6 bases). The sequence derives from a woman older than 75 with acute or convalescent COVID-19. The sequenced sample consisted of peripheral blood. DNA of the CDR3: TGTGCCAGCAGCCCCCACAGGGAAGGGTCACCCCTCCACTTT. Translating it yields CASSPHREGSPLHF. Variable domain in full (rest from reference TRBV7-2 and TRBJ1-6): GAGVSQSPSNKVTEKGKDVELRCDPISGHTALYWYRQSLGQGLEFLIYFQGNSAPDKSGLPSDRFSAERTGGSVSTLTIQRTQQEDSAVYLCASSPHREGSPLHFGNGTRLTVT.